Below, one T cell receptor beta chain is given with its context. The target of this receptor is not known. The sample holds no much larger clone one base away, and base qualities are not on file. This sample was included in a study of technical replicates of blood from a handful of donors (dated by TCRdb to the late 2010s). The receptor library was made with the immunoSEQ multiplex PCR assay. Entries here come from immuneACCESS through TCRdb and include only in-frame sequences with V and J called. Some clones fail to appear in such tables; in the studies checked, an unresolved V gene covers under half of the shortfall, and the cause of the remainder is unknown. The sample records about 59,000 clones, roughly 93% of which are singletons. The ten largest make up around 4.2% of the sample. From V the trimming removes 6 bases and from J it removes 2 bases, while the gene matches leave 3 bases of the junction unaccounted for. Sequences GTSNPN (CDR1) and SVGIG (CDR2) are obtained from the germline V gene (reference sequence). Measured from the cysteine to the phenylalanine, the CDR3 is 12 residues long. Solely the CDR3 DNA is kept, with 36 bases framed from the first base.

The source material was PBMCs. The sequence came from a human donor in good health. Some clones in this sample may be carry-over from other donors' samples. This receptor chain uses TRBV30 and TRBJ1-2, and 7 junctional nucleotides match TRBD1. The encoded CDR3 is CACLTGNYGYTF. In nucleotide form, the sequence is TGTGCCTGCCTGACAGGGAACTATGGCTACACCTTC.